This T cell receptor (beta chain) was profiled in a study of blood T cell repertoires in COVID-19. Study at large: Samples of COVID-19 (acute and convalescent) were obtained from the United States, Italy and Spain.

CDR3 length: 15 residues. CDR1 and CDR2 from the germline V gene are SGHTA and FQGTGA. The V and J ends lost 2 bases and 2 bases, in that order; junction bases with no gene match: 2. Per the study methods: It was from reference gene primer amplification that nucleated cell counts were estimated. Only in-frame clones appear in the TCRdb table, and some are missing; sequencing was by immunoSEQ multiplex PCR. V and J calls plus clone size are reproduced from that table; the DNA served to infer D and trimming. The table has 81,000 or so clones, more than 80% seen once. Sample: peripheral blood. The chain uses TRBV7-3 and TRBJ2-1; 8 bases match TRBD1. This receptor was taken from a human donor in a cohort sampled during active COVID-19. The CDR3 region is CASSLDRGAYNEQFF. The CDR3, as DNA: TGTGCCAGCAGCTTAGACAGGGGAGCCTACAATGAGCAGTTCTTC.